This entry lists 26 T cell receptor beta chains sequenced from one sample in a study of OX40 agonist ivuxolimab in advanced cancers. The table came from immunoSEQ multiplex PCR; TCRdb's copy has only in-frame clones and leaves some out. The data hold some 46,000 clones, with around 88% observed a single time. Here the sequenced sample was CD4+ or CD8+ T cells sorted from blood, taken in a trial of the OX40 agonist ivuxolimab. The receptor set was obtained from an adult with an advanced solid tumor such as melanoma, head and neck, liver or kidney cancer.

This clone was seen once. J is TRBJ2-7 and V is TRBV5-1, with TRBD2 matching over 10 bases. CDR3 length equals 15 residues. J lost 3 bases, V lost 6 bases, and 9 bases had no gene match. Germline CDR1 and CDR2: SGHRS and YFSETQ. This CDR3 is CASNPLAGGNYEQYF. CDR3 in DNA: TGCGCCAGCAACCCCTTAGCGGGAGGAAACTACGAGCAGTACTTC.

V is TRBV6-8 and J is TRBJ1-2; possibly TRBD1 for D (5 bases). This CDR3 is built from 11 residues. V was trimmed by 8 bases and J by 5 bases, leaving 9 bases between them. Germline loops: CDR1 MNHGY, CDR2 SAAAGT. CDR3 amino acids: CASQGDYGYTF. CDR3 bases: TGTGCCAGCCAGGGTGATTATGGCTACACCTTC.

The rearrangement links TRBV6-6 to TRBJ1-1; D possibly corresponds to TRBD1 (5 bases). Germline V gives CDR1 MNHNY, CDR2 SVGAGI (reference sequence). With 4 bases removed from V and 3 bases from J, the gap between germline ends came to 12 bases. The length of the CDR3 is 14 residues. In nucleotides, the CDR3 is TGTGCCAGCAGTTCTCAGGGACGTGACACTGAAGCTTTCTTT. As protein: CASSSQGRDTEAFF.

The chain employs TRBV7-9 and TRBJ2-7; TRBD2 aligns across 7 bases. The CDR3 extends over 14 amino acids. The V segment lost 2 bases and the J segment 3 bases; nucleotides outside the gene matches: 4. Germline CDR1 is SEHNR and CDR2 is FQNEAQ (reference sequence). The DNA of the CDR3 is TGTGCCAGCAGCTTAAATCGGGGGGACTACGAGCAGTACTTC. It codes for CASSLNRGDYEQYF.

The chain uses TRBV20-1 and TRBJ2-1; TRBD2 matches at 10 bases. The CDR3 runs 11 residues. CDR1 and CDR2 from the germline V gene are DFQATT and SNEGSKA (reference sequence). CDR3 residues: CAQRGGDEQFF. The CDR3 DNA reads TGCGCCCAGCGGGGGGGCGATGAGCAGTTCTTC.

CDR3 nucleotides: TGTGCCAGCAGCTTAGGGGTGGGGAGTAGCACTGAAGCTTTCTTT. This encodes CASSLGVGSSTEAFF. This chain connects TRBV11-3 to TRBJ1-1, with D hard to call. Per germline, CDR1 SGHNT and CDR2 YENEEA. CDR3 length equals 15 residues. Trimming stripped 1 base from V and 4 bases from J, with 13 bases between. Full variable domain (outside the CDR3, taken from reference TRBV11-3 and TRBJ1-1): EAGVVQSPRYKIIEKKQPVAFWCNPISGHNTLYWYLQNLGQGPELLIRYENEEAVDDSQLPKDRFSAERLKGVDSTLKIQPAELGDSAVYLCASSLGVGSSTEAFFGQGTRLTVV.

V and J are TRBV18 and TRBJ2-7, with 9 bases fitting TRBD1. The CDR3 has 15 amino acids. The V gene's germline CDR1 is KGHSH and CDR2 LQKENI. V lost 1 base and J lost 1; bases outside the gene matches: 2. The CDR3 coding sequence is TGTGCCAGCTCACCACTCGGGACAGGGTCCTACGAGCAGTACTTC. Translation: CASSPLGTGSYEQYF.

V usage is TRBV2 and J usage is TRBJ1-3, with TRBD1 identical over 7 bases. V was clipped by 4 bases and J by 0 bases; unmatched bases: 3. There are 15 residues in the CDR3. Looked up from germline, CDR1 is SNHLY and CDR2 is FYNNEI. This chain's CDR3 is CASSGGTDSGNTIYF. The CDR3 DNA follows: TGTGCCAGCAGTGGGGGGACAGACTCTGGAAACACCATATATTTT.

This clone turned up a few times. The chain carries TRBV19 and TRBJ1-5, with D hard to call. Germline CDR1 and CDR2: LNHDA and SQIVND (reference sequence). The V end was cut by 5 bases, the J end by 6 bases, with 11 bases between. The CDR3 sequence is 13 residues long. CDR3: CASSLQSRQPQHF. The CDR3 bases are TGTGCCAGTAGTCTGCAGAGCCGTCAGCCCCAGCATTTT. The variable domain in full, with the rest retrieved from reference TRBV19 and TRBJ1-5, is DGGITQSPKYLFRKEGQNVTLSCEQNLNHDAMYWYRQDPGQGLRLIYYSQIVNDFQKGDIAEGYSVSREKKESFPLTVTSAQKNPTAFYLCASSLQSRQPQHFGDGTRLSIL.

The chain has TRBV6-4 and TRBJ2-1; D is possibly TRBD1 or TRBD2 (7 bases each). Looked up from germline, CDR1 is MRHNA and CDR2 is SNTAGT. The CDR3 is 15 amino acids. With 3 bases removed from V and 6 bases from J, the gap between germline ends came to 15 bases. CDR3 protein: CASSEDREGGNEQFF. The CDR3 region has the DNA TGTGCCAGCAGTGAAGACAGGGAGGGCGGCAATGAGCAGTTCTTC.

V gene TRBV29-1 combines with J gene TRBJ2-1, with 8 bases lining up with TRBD2. There are 13 residues in the CDR3. V dropped 4 bases and J dropped 7; count of bases not matched to a gene: 6. From germline, CDR1 is SQVTM and CDR2 ANQGSEA. Here the CDR3 DNA reads TGCAGCGTTGGAGCGGGAGAATTTAATGAGCAGTTCTTC. As protein: CSVGAGEFNEQFF.

The chain has TRBV10-2 and TRBJ2-7; 7 nucleotides match TRBD1. The ends lost 7 bases at V and 4 bases at J; junction bases unmatched: 10. Germline V gene sequence: CDR1 WSHSY, CDR2 SAAADI. The CDR3 sequence is 14 residues long. The CDR3 is CASTQDRVTYEQYF. The DNA of the CDR3 is TGCGCCAGCACACAAGACAGGGTGACGTACGAGCAGTACTTC.

V is TRBV6-1 and J is TRBJ2-6; D possibly matches TRBD1 or TRBD2 (5 bases each). V was clipped by 6 bases and J by 2 bases, with 11 bases between them. This CDR3 is built from 15 residues. The germline V gene encodes CDR1 MNHNS and CDR2 SASEGT. This CDR3 is CASRGEKAGANVLTF. The DNA of the CDR3 is TGTGCCAGCAGGGGGGAGAAAGCTGGGGCCAACGTCCTGACTTTC.

The CDR3, as DNA: TGCGCCAGCAGCCCCGAATTAGCGGGTAGATACGAGCAGTACTTC. Protein product: CASSPELAGRYEQYF. The chain has TRBV5-1 and TRBJ2-7; 7 bases match TRBD2. Germline CDR1 and CDR2: SGHRS and YFSETQ. The CDR3 has 15 residues. Germline trimming cut 4 bases from V and 4 bases from J; bases unmatched to any gene: 11.

V usage is TRBV18 and J usage is TRBJ1-6; D remains ambiguous. Trimming pared 2 bases from V and 5 bases from J, leaving 4 bases between. The germline CDR1 and CDR2 sequences are KGHSH and LQKENI. This CDR3 comprises 13 residues. DNA for the CDR3: TGTGCCAGCTCACCAGGGGATAATTCACCCCTCCACTTT. This sequence encodes CASSPGDNSPLHF.

V and J are TRBV5-5 and TRBJ2-7, with D hard to call. Deletions cut 3 bases from V and 3 bases from J, with 4 bases between. Looked up from germline, CDR1 is SGHKS and CDR2 is YYEKEE (reference sequence). The CDR3 runs to 11 residues. The CDR3: CASSSYYEQYF. The CDR3 DNA follows: TGTGCCAGCAGCTCCTACTACGAGCAGTACTTC. Full variable domain (remainder filled in from reference TRBV5-5 and TRBJ2-7): DAGVTQSPTHLIKTRGQQVTLRCSPISGHKSVSWYQQVLGQGPQFIFQYYEKEERGRGNFPDRFSARQFPNYSSELNVNALLLGDSALYLCASSSYYEQYFGPGTRLTVT.

This chain connects TRBV5-1 to TRBJ2-1, with 9 bases identical to TRBD1. The germline gives CDR1 SGHRS, CDR2 YFSETQ. The CDR3 is 16 residues long. V was clipped by 5 bases and J by 0 bases; unmatched bases: 6. Here the CDR3 DNA reads TGCGCCAGCAGAATAGGGACAGGGAGCTCCTACAATGAGCAGTTCTTC. It translates to CASRIGTGSSYNEQFF.

The rearrangement joins TRBV6-5 to TRBJ1-4, with 8 bases aligning to TRBD1. The germline CDR1 and CDR2 sequences are MNHEY and SVGAGI. J lost 8 bases, V lost 6 bases, and 8 bases had no gene match. The CDR3 extends over 14 amino acids. Here the CDR3 reads CASRMGGQAEKLFF. CDR3 sequence (DNA): TGTGCCAGCAGGATGGGGGGACAGGCGGAAAAACTGTTTTTT.

This chain links TRBV15 with TRBJ1-5, with a weak D call TRBD1 (6 bases). Trimming stripped 1 base from V and 2 bases from J, with 9 bases between. The CDR3 covers 15 residues. Germline values: CDR1 LNHNV, CDR2 YYDKDF (reference sequence). The CDR3 region has the DNA TGTGCCACCAGCAGAGGGGGGGGCGGCAATCAGCCCCAGCATTTT. Translation: CATSRGGGGNQPQHF.

The rearrangement joins TRBV11-2 to TRBJ1-1; D remains unclear. Germline CDR1 is SGHAT and CDR2 is FQNNGV. The V and J ends lost 3 bases and 6 bases respectively, with 17 bases between them. The CDR3 has 15 residues. The CDR3 here is CASSFQSGLLAEAFF. The CDR3 DNA follows: TGTGCCAGCAGCTTTCAATCTGGTTTATTGGCTGAAGCTTTCTTT.

CDR3 bases: TGTGCCAGCAGCTTAGATAATTGGACTAGCGGGGGAAAAGAGACCCAGTACTTC. The encoded protein is CASSLDNWTSGGKETQYF. V gene TRBV11-2 combines with J gene TRBJ2-5; TRBD2 agrees at 13 bases. The germline CDR1 and CDR2 sequences are SGHAT and FQNNGV. The junction had 7 bases not matched to a gene; V was cut back by 0 bases and J by 3 bases. The CDR3 extends over 18 amino acids.

The gene calls are TRBV2 and TRBJ1-4, with 8 bases identical to TRBD1. The germline gives CDR1 SNHLY, CDR2 FYNNEI. The CDR3 is 13 residues long. V dropped 6 bases and J dropped 8; count of bases not matched to a gene: 5. The CDR3 spells CASRPGQVEKLFF. CDR3 sequence (DNA): TGTGCCAGCAGACCGGGACAGGTCGAAAAACTGTTTTTT.

V usage is TRBV6-5 and J usage is TRBJ2-7; D not resolved. This CDR3 comprises 14 residues. Germline-derived CDR1 and CDR2 are MNHEY and SVGAGI. The V and J ends lost 6 bases and 0 bases respectively, with 12 bases between them. The chain's CDR3 is CASRGRWSSYEQYF. The CDR3 nucleotides read TGTGCCAGCAGAGGCCGGTGGTCCTCCTACGAGCAGTACTTC.

The chain employs TRBV28 and TRBJ2-2, with TRBD1 matching 9 bases. Trimming cost V 1 base and J 5 bases; bases outside gene matches: 2. CDR1 and CDR2 (germline): MDHEN, SYDVKM. This CDR3 comprises 15 residues. This CDR3 is CASSLYRGLTGELFF. The CDR3 DNA sequence: TGTGCCAGCAGTTTATACAGGGGGCTAACCGGGGAGCTGTTTTTT. Based on the CDR3 plus reference TRBV28 and TRBJ2-2, the full variable domain is DVKVTQSSRYLVKRTGEKVFLECVQDMDHENMFWYRQDPGLGLRLIYFSYDVKMKEKGDIPEGYSVSREKKERFSLILESASTNQTSMYLCASSLYRGLTGELFFGEGSRLTVL.

The gene calls are TRBV6-5 and TRBJ2-7; TRBD1 aligns across 7 bases. Germline V gene data show CDR1 as MNHEY and CDR2 as SVGAGI. The CDR3 totals 13 residues. With V trimmed by 8 bases and J by 7 bases, 11 bases remained unmatched. As DNA, the CDR3 is TGTGCCAGCCGTCGACAGGGAACGAGAGAGCAGTACTTC. Protein product: CASRRQGTREQYF.

The V call is TRBV6-5, the J call TRBJ1-5; 8 positions match TRBD1. J was trimmed by 7 bases and V by 0 bases; bases with no gene match: 5. Germline lookup yields CDR1 MNHEY and CDR2 SVGAGI. The CDR3 is 15 amino acids. The CDR3 DNA reads TGTGCCAGCAGTTACTCTTGGACAGGGTTACAGCCCCAGCATTTT. Translation gives CASSYSWTGLQPQHF.